Listed below are T cell receptor beta chains from one sample, sequenced in a study of T cell responses to AZD1222 COVID-19 vaccine. Data came from immunoSEQ multiplex PCR; TCRdb stores just in-frame clones and leaves some out. There are about 150,000 clones in the sample; about nine tenths occur only once, and approximately 7% lies in the top ten. The specimen was peripheral blood, collected after recovery from COVID-19. The source of these receptors is an adult who had recovered from COVID-19. Both conserved end residues are part of each CDR3. A D gene is named only where the DNA matches it firmly. Clone size, where shown, is once, few, many, or a class for clones that have expanded.

d_call j_call clone_size v_call cdr3_nt cdr3_aa
TRBD1 TRBJ1-2 NA TRBV9 TGTGCCAGCAGCGGGGGACAGAGCTATGGCTACACCTTC CASSGGQSYGYTF
TRBD1 TRBJ1-4 NA TRBV19 TGTGCCAGTAGCACCCCAGGGGGCCCGTTTTTT CASSTPGGPFF
TRBD1 TRBJ1-2 NA TRBV3-1/TRBV3-2 TGTGCCAGCAGCATAGACAGGGGGCAGGGCTACACCTTC CASSIDRGQGYTF
NA TRBJ1-2 few TRBV5-1 TGCGCCAGCCGCCGTGGGGGCGACAGAGTCGATGGCTACACCTTC CASRRGGDRVDGYTF
NA TRBJ2-7 NA TRBV27 TGTGCCAGCAGTTCTTCAGCGGTACTTCTTCCCTACGAGCAGTACTTC CASSSSAVLLPYEQYF
TRBD2 TRBJ2-3 NA TRBV4-2 TGTGCCAGCAGCCAAGATCTATCGGGGGGGGGCACAGATACGCAGTATTTT CASSQDLSGGGTDTQYF
NA TRBJ1-2 NA TRBV20-1 TGCAGTGTCCAAGCGGGGGATGGCTACACCTTC CSVQAGDGYTF
TRBD1 TRBJ1-4 NA TRBV23-1 TGCGCCAGCAGTCGAGAATTAGGGACAGCGGCTAATGAAAAACTGTTTTTT CASSRELGTAANEKLFF
NA TRBJ2-7 NA TRBV7-9 TGTGCCAGCAGCTTAGACTACCTCTACGAGCAGTACTTC CASSLDYLYEQYF
TRBD1 TRBJ1-6 NA TRBV19 TGTGCCAGTAGTATGATGACAGGGAGCGATTCACCCCTCCACTTT CASSMMTGSDSPLHF
TRBD1 TRBJ1-2 NA TRBV7-2 TGTGCCAGCAGCCCAATAGGAGGGGGCAGCTATGGCTACACCTTC CASSPIGGGSYGYTF
TRBD2 TRBJ2-1 NA TRBV18 TGTGCCAGCTCACCACCGTCGGCTAGCGGGGGGCCCTACAATGAGCAGTTCTTC CASSPPSASGGPYNEQFF